The source of this T cell receptor (beta chain) is a study of blood T cell repertoires in COVID-19. As for the study in general: Nucleic acid was either cDNA or gDNA, and it came from T cells, B-cell-depleted T cells, or PBMCs.

Sequencing was performed with immunoSEQ multiplex PCR; in TCRdb, only in-frame clones are kept and a portion is missing. This sample has 300,000 to 450,000 clones, with 81% found just once. The CDR3 has 13 amino acids. Germline V gene data show CDR1 as MNHEY and CDR2 as SVGAGI. Trimming removed 9 bases from V and 3 bases from J; junction bases left unmatched: 7. This chain joins TRBV6-5 and TRBJ2-7; the match to TRBD1 covers 8 bases. The sequenced sample was peripheral blood. This clonotype was sampled from a human donor with acute or convalescent COVID-19. The donor label of this sample is uncertain. The CDR3: CARDREWLYEQYF. The CDR3 region has the DNA TGTGCCAGGGACAGGGAATGGCTCTACGAGCAGTACTTC.